This T cell receptor beta chain stems from a study of CD8+ T cells in alopecia areata (dated by TCRdb to 2016 to 2018). In the study overall: The study used high-throughput TCRbeta sequencing to examine T cell clonal expansion in alopecia areata, in both the C3H/HeJ mouse model and human patients. In humans, TCRbeta sequencing was performed on scalp tissue and on sorted CD4+ and CD8+ peripheral blood T cells from healthy controls and from patients with patchy or totalis/universalis alopecia areata. RNA was extracted with the PAXgene miRNA kit for fixed scalp, the miRNeasy kit for PBMCs, and the RNeasy kit for mouse skin. immunoSEQ multiplex PCR using 35 Vbeta forward primers and 13 Jbeta reverse primers was used to amplify TCRbeta CDR3 regions. Clonality in the scalp was compared among normal scalp (n=4), patchy alopecia areata scalp (n=8), and alopecia totalis/universalis scalp (n=8).

Reading the germline V gene (reference sequence) gives CDR1 MNHEY and CDR2 SMNVEV. V was cut back by 3 bases and J by 0 bases, leaving a gap of 11 bases between them. Measured from the cysteine to the phenylalanine, the CDR3 is 15 residues long. CDR3 DNA is the only sequence kept; it has 45 bases, read in frame from the first base. Broader findings and caveats from the paper: Scalp TCR repertoire analysis is complicated because resident alphabeta T cells in normal human skin are also sequenced, whereas mouse skin is dominated by gammadelta T cells. Compared with normal scalp, lesional scalp, particularly in alopecia totalis/universalis, had higher clonality and more expanded CD8+ clones, which suggests antigenic drive. Compared with mice, TCR sequences shared between patients were less clear, possibly partly because of HLA diversity across the patient population.

Concerning this clone itself: No cognate antigen has been identified for it. Per-base qualities were not stored, and no clone one base away is much larger.

The library was obtained by the immunoSEQ multiplex PCR assay. To provide template for TCR sequencing, every sample had RNA extracted and reverse transcribed into cDNA. SuperScript III was used to make first-strand cDNA, primed with a 2:1 mix of oligo-dT and random hexamers. A synthetic immune receptor repertoire was used to assess amplification bias, and residual bias was removed computationally. The study's own analysis went as follows. Raw reads were preprocessed for error removal, and CDR3 was defined according to IMGT conventions as running from the conserved cysteine to phenylalanine. Clonality was computed by normalizing Shannon entropy by log2 of the number of productive unique TCRs and subtracting the result from 1. CD4 or CD8 identity of scalp clones was inferred by cross-referencing scalp TCRbeta sequences with sorted blood CD4 and CD8 repertoires. The table was pulled from immuneACCESS by TCRdb, which kept in-frame rearrangements only. Such tables lose some clones; where checked, under half of the loss comes from unresolved V genes, and the rest has no known cause. V and J calls and clone size are those listed in that table; D and trimming were worked out from the DNA. In this sample the table shows about 110,000 clones, 50% to 70% of which occur a single time. The ten largest make up 20% to 30% of the sample.

Peripheral blood and lesional scalp punch biopsies were obtained from patients with alopecia areata. After PBMCs were isolated by density centrifugation and stained for CD3, CD4 and CD8, a FACSAria was used to sort CD4+ and CD8+ T cells. Alopecia areata patients who were not treated were recruited through a multicenter biomarker study. For about 5 biomarker-study patients, blood CD8+ T cells were further sorted into NKG2D-low and NKG2D-high fractions. Input material: NKG2D-low CD8+ T cells sorted from blood. The cell subset or site label corresponds to: sorted CD8+ NKG2D-low blood T cells. The sequence is built from TRBV27 and TRBJ1-1; possibly the D gene is TRBD1, per 5 matching bases. The receptor's source is a human donor with alopecia areata. The CDR3 region has the sequence CASSLGGTLNTEAFF. The DNA sequence is TGTGCCAGCAGTTTGGGGGGGACCTTGAACACTGAAGCTTTCTTT.